Shown below are 16 T cell receptor beta chains from a single sample sequenced in a study of esophageal squamous cell carcinoma under preoperative chemotherapy. MiXCR, applied by TCRdb to the PCR reads, yields one record per CDR3 protein. The sample lists 10,000 to 15,000 distinct CDR3 sequences, almost 55% occurring once. The time point: before preoperative PTX-NDP chemotherapy. The material was obtained from a patient given preoperative chemotherapy. The receptor set was obtained from a human donor with esophageal squamous cell carcinoma. The donor label of this sample is uncertain.

About this clonotype itself: It is likely a read error, because the conserved phenylalanine at the end of the CDR3 is missing. The DNA is left out, because the CDR3 cannot be placed on it with certainty; the CDR3 is given as TCRdb lists it. This chain links TRBV5-1 with TRBJ2-3; whether TRBD1, the table's D call, matches the DNA was not checked. The V gene's germline CDR1 is SGHRS and CDR2 YFSETQ. The CDR3 adds up to 15 amino acids, both ends counted. CDR3 region: CLPVILLWYAQKQKT.

The rearrangement joins TRBV27 to TRBJ2-1, with TRBD1 as a possible D gene (5 bases). This CDR3 has 14 amino acids. V lost 5 bases and J 4 bases, leaving 12 bases between the germline ends. Germline V CDR1 and CDR2: MNHEY, SMNVEV (reference sequence). The CDR3 spells CASSLDGAYNEQFF. As DNA, the CDR3 is TGTGCCAGCAGTCTGGATGGGGCTTACAATGAGCAGTTCTTC.

This chain uses TRBV4-1 with TRBJ2-7; possibly TRBD1 for D (5 bases). V was cut by 2 bases and J by 2 bases, with 10 bases left in between. Germline V lookup: CDR1 MGHRA, CDR2 YSYEKL. CDR3 size: 14 residues. The CDR3 here is CASSQPGKAYEQYF. CDR3 sequence (DNA): TGCGCCAGCAGCCAACCAGGGAAGGCCTACGAGCAGTACTTC.

The rearrangement joins TRBV7-8 to TRBJ2-5, with 9 nucleotides matching TRBD1. This CDR3 comprises 15 residues. Germline V CDR1 and CDR2: SGHVS, FQNEAQ. V trimming: 5 bases; J trimming: 1 base; junction bases outside the gene matches: 5. CDR3 bases: TGTGCCAGCAGCCCACAGGGGGCGCGCCAAGAGACCCAGTACTTC. Its protein is CASSPQGARQETQYF.

The table lists this clonotype with many counts. A read error may account for a junction end that differs from germline. The chain is built from TRBV7-2 and TRBJ2-1; 13 bases agree with TRBD2. From germline, CDR1 is SGHTA and CDR2 FQGNSA. This CDR3 is built from 14 residues. Here the CDR3 DNA reads TGTGCCAACAGCCAAGGACTAGCGGGAGAGACCCAGTTCTTC. This sequence encodes CANSQGLAGETQFF.

This clonotype was detected a few times. At one of its ends the junction is not consistent with the germline gene, which may arise from a read error. The chain has TRBV7-7 and TRBJ2-1, with D possibly TRBD1 on 5 matching bases. In germline, CDR1 is SSHAT, CDR2 FNYEAQ (reference sequence). This CDR3 contains 13 residues. CDR3 amino acids: CASSLGANNEQFF. In DNA, the CDR3 is TGTGCTAGCAGCTTAGGGGCCAACAATGAGCAGTTCTTC.

This clonotype is labeled as large (0.1 to 1%). This chain joins TRBV6-1 and TRBJ2-3; weak D call: TRBD1 (5 bases). Trimming removed 2 bases from V and 1 base from J, with 10 bases in between. The CDR3 runs to 15 residues. Germline V gene data show CDR1 as MNHNS and CDR2 as SASEGT. The CDR3 sequence: CASSEQQERTDTQYF. In DNA form, the CDR3 reads TGTGCCAGCAGTGAACAACAGGAACGCACAGATACGCAGTATTTT.

V and J are TRBV6-1 and TRBJ1-4; D ambiguous. Per germline, CDR1 MNHNS and CDR2 SASEGT. Trimming removed 6 bases from V and 0 bases from J, with 14 bases in between. The CDR3 runs 16 residues. The CDR3 nucleotides read TGTGCCAGCAGCCCGACCGCCAGTACAACTAATGAAAAACTGTTTTTT. Its protein product is CASSPTASTTNEKLFF.

This chain joins TRBV7-8 and TRBJ2-6; D is undetermined. CDR1 is SGHVS, CDR2 FQNEAQ, per germline. This CDR3 has 15 amino acids. Between the trimmed V and J ends, which lost 5 bases and 0 bases, there was a span of 8 bases. CDR3 DNA sequence: TGTGCCAGCAGCCGCGACCACTCTGGGGCCAACGTCCTGACTTTC. Translating gives CASSRDHSGANVLTF.

This clonotype was counted a few times. J is TRBJ2-1 and V is TRBV7-2; D unclear. The J call may be in error: the DNA end matches TRBJ2-7 better. The CDR3 has 15 residues. Germline V CDR1 and CDR2: SGHTA, FQGNSA. CDR3 protein: CASSRTSSSYNEQYF. The CDR3 DNA sequence: TGTGCCAGCAGCCGGACGTCAAGCTCCTACAATGAGCAGTACTTC.

The chain combines TRBV11-3 with TRBJ2-1; the D gene is possibly TRBD2 (6 bases). The V gene's germline CDR1 is SGHNT and CDR2 YENEEA. This CDR3 has 13 amino acids. Trimming removed 3 bases from V and 6 bases from J, with 9 bases in between. CDR3 sequence reads: CASSFSGFNEQFF. The DNA of the CDR3 is TGTGCCAGCAGCTTTAGCGGATTCAATGAGCAGTTCTTC.

This chain links TRBV6-1 with TRBJ2-1; no definite D call. Germline CDR1 is MNHNS and CDR2 is SASEGT. The V end was cut by 9 bases, the J end by 5 bases, with 11 bases between. CDR3 size: 12 residues. CDR3 sequence (DNA): TGTGCCAGTATAACTCTGGACAATGAGCAGTTCTTC. Translation gives CASITLDNEQFF.

The V call is TRBV4-1, the J call TRBJ2-1, with 8 nucleotides matching TRBD2. Germline loops: CDR1 MGHRA, CDR2 YSYEKL. Losses at the gene ends were 1 base for V and 13 bases for J; bases not matched to a gene: 9. The CDR3 has 14 residues. The CDR3 loop is CASSQVAGYETQFF. The CDR3 DNA sequence: TGCGCCAGCAGCCAAGTAGCGGGGTACGAGACCCAGTTCTTC.

This clonotype is medium-sized by share. The V call is TRBV6-5, the J call TRBJ2-1; 10 bases are shared with TRBD2. The J call may be wrong; the DNA end is better matched by TRBJ2-7. Germline V gene sequence: CDR1 MNHEY, CDR2 SVGAGI. The CDR3 length is 15 residues. CDR3 sequence (DNA): TGTGCCAGCAGTTACTGGGGACTAGCGATTAATGAGCAGTACTTC. It encodes CASSYWGLAINEQYF.

The chain joins TRBV6-1 to TRBJ2-1; unclear D gene. Deletions cut 5 bases from V and 9 bases from J, with 23 bases between. Germline V gene lookup returns CDR1 MNHNS and CDR2 SASEGT. The CDR3 runs 16 residues. The CDR3 reads CASSKTFTGRVGEQFF. In nucleotides, the CDR3 is TGTGCCAGCAGTAAAACCTTCACGGGTAGAGTAGGTGAGCAGTTCTTC.

J is TRBJ2-1 and V is TRBV6-5; tentatively, D is TRBD2 (5 bases). Near its end, the DNA agrees better with TRBJ2-5, so the J call may be wrong. CDR3 length equals 14 residues. Germline values: CDR1 MNHEY, CDR2 SVGAGI. The CDR3 nucleotides are TGTGCCAGCAGTTACTCGAGCGGCCAAGAGACCCAGTACTTC. As protein: CASSYSSGQETQYF.